The 29 T cell receptor beta chains below all came from one sample that was sequenced in a study of shared T cell receptors in the human thymus. Some clones are missing from TCRdb's copy, which holds only in-frame ones; the method was immunoSEQ multiplex PCR. The sample lists roughly 500,000 clones; about 84% were seen once. Separately, the same data were catalogued under a study of human thymus T cells.

Input material: thymocytes. The receptors originated from a boy under two years old with a congenital heart defect.

The chain uses TRBV27 and TRBJ1-3, with a weak D call TRBD1 (5 bases). This CDR3 region has 14 residues. Trimming pared 3 bases from V and 1 base from J, leaving 7 bases between. Germline V gives CDR1 MNHEY, CDR2 SMNVEV (reference sequence). This CDR3 is CASSFGGSGNTIYF. CDR3 nucleotide sequence: TGTGCCAGCAGTTTCGGGGGATCTGGAAACACCATATATTTT.

The rearrangement uses TRBV5-6 and TRBJ1-2; weak D call: TRBD1 (6 bases). V was trimmed by 4 bases and J by 6 bases, leaving 16 bases between them. Germline values: CDR1 SGHDT, CDR2 YYEEEE. CDR3 length: 14 amino acids. CDR3 protein: CASSPMRGHDGYTF. CDR3 nucleotides: TGTGCCAGCAGCCCAATGCGGGGGCACGATGGCTACACCTTC.

This rearrangement joins TRBV30 to TRBJ2-7; 8 nucleotides align to TRBD2. The CDR3 extends over 15 amino acids. V trimming: 0 bases; J trimming: 2 bases; junction bases outside the gene matches: 6. In germline, CDR1 is GTSNPN, CDR2 SVGIG (reference sequence). The CDR3, as DNA: TGTGCCTGGAGTGTCTCTAGCGGGCGTCCCTACGAGCAGTACTTC. As protein: CAWSVSSGRPYEQYF.

This sequence joins TRBV4-1 and TRBJ2-7; 8 nucleotides match TRBD2. Germline V gives CDR1 MGHRA, CDR2 YSYEKL. The CDR3 is 15 residues long. V trimming: 3 bases; J trimming: 1 base; junction bases outside the gene matches: 5. The CDR3 coding sequence is TGCGCCAGCAGCCAGGTAGCGGGACAATCCTACGAGCAGTACTTC. Protein sequence: CASSQVAGQSYEQYF.

The chain combines TRBV5-1 with TRBJ2-1; 10 nucleotides agree with TRBD2. The CDR3 extends over 17 amino acids. V lost 4 bases, J lost 4 bases, and 11 bases stayed unmatched. CDR1 is SGHRS, CDR2 YFSETQ, per germline. CDR3 in DNA: TGCGCCAGCAGCCCGGGCGGGACTAGCGAAAGTTACAATGAGCAGTTCTTC. Protein: CASSPGGTSESYNEQFF.

The V call is TRBV6-6, the J call TRBJ1-4; 7 positions match TRBD1. CDR3 length: 15 amino acids. Germline CDR1 MNHNY, CDR2 SVGAGI (reference sequence). V was pared by 4 bases and J by 6 bases, with 8 bases of the junction left unmatched. The CDR3 region is CASSFLGDRDEKLFF. CDR3 DNA sequence: TGTGCCAGCAGTTTCCTAGGTGACAGGGATGAAAAACTGTTTTTT.

The J gene is TRBJ1-2, the V gene TRBV28; a weak D match, TRBD1 (5 bases). The germline V gene encodes CDR1 MDHEN and CDR2 SYDVKM. V lost 6 bases and J 2 bases, leaving 13 bases between the germline ends. CDR3 length: 14 amino acids. The CDR3 protein is CASSRPSGNYGYTF. In DNA form, the CDR3 reads TGTGCCAGCAGCCGTCCTTCAGGGAACTATGGCTACACCTTC.

The gene calls are TRBV6-6 and TRBJ1-1, with a possible D match to TRBD1 (6 bases). Germline lookup yields CDR1 MNHNY and CDR2 SVGAGI (reference sequence). This CDR3 is built from 12 residues. V was shortened by 7 bases and J by 8 bases, with 14 bases between the two germline ends. The CDR3: CASTPRDREAFF. As DNA, the CDR3 is TGTGCCAGCACCCCCCGCGACAGGGAAGCTTTCTTT.

The genes are TRBV9 and TRBJ2-7; tentative D call: TRBD1 (6 bases). V lost 4 bases to trimming and J lost 5 bases, with 19 bases between them. The V gene's germline CDR1 is SGDLS and CDR2 YYNGEE. This CDR3 contains 15 residues. In DNA form, the CDR3 reads TGTGCCAGCAGCAACCCCCGGCAGGGGACCCACGAGCAGTACTTC. Translating gives CASSNPRQGTHEQYF.

The chain joins TRBV2 to TRBJ2-1; D possibly corresponds to TRBD2 (6 bases). From germline, CDR1 is SNHLY and CDR2 FYNNEI. The CDR3 spans 15 residues. V shed 7 bases and J shed 3 bases, with 16 bases lying between them. CDR3 amino acids: CASTPEGGDYNEQFF. For the CDR3, the DNA is TGTGCCAGCACCCCGGAGGGCGGAGACTACAATGAGCAGTTCTTC.

The genes are TRBV18 and TRBJ2-1, with D possibly being TRBD2 (5 bases). Between the trimmed V and J ends, which lost 5 bases and 4 bases, there was a span of 15 bases. Per germline, CDR1 KGHSH and CDR2 LQKENI. The CDR3 extends over 15 amino acids. The CDR3 spells CASSSATGVYNEQFF. The CDR3 nucleotides are TGTGCCAGCTCATCAGCGACCGGGGTATACAATGAGCAGTTCTTC.

This clone was recorded only once. This rearrangement joins TRBV7-8 to TRBJ2-5; a possible D gene is TRBD1 (5 bases). With 2 bases removed from V and 1 base from J, the gap between germline ends came to 17 bases. Germline lookup yields CDR1 SGHVS and CDR2 FQNEAQ. This CDR3 spans 17 amino acids. The CDR3 spells CASSLWGSRRSQETQYF. The CDR3 bases are TGTGCCAGCAGCTTATGGGGCTCAAGGCGGTCCCAAGAGACCCAGTACTTC.

V is TRBV7-2 and J is TRBJ2-7; a weak D match, TRBD2 (6 bases). Germline CDR1 and CDR2: SGHTA and FQGNSA. This CDR3 is built from 14 residues. V lost 2 bases to trimming and J lost 4 bases, with 12 bases between them. The CDR3 region is CASSLSAGRYEQYF. Written as DNA, the CDR3 is TGTGCCAGCAGCTTAAGCGCAGGGAGGTACGAGCAGTACTTC.

This chain uses TRBV27 with TRBJ1-2; D unclear. Germline values: CDR1 MNHEY, CDR2 SMNVEV (reference sequence). V lost 5 bases and J lost 7, with 14 bases in between. The CDR3 is made up of 13 amino acids. The CDR3 loop is CASSPPRGFGYTF. The CDR3 bases are TGTGCCAGCAGTCCCCCGAGAGGGTTTGGCTACACCTTC.

This sequence joins TRBV4-2 and TRBJ2-3; 9 bases are shared with TRBD2. The CDR3 length is 16 residues. Germline V CDR1 and CDR2: LGHNA, YNFKEQ. The J segment lost 4 bases and the V segment lost 2 bases, leaving 7 bases of the junction unmatched. CDR3 in DNA: TGTGCCAGCAGCCAATTGGGCGGGAGGGCCGCAGATACGCAGTATTTT. It encodes CASSQLGGRAADTQYF.

The rearrangement joins TRBV28 to TRBJ2-1; the match to TRBD1 covers 10 bases. The V gene's germline CDR1 is MDHEN and CDR2 SYDVKM. This CDR3 comprises 16 residues. J was trimmed by 7 bases and V by 6 bases; bases with no gene match: 12. CDR3 loop: CASSQTRDRGMNEQFF. CDR3 DNA: TGTGCCAGCAGCCAAACCCGGGACAGGGGTATGAATGAGCAGTTCTTC.

The V call is TRBV28, the J call TRBJ2-1, with 8 bases fitting TRBD2. With 7 bases clipped from V and 6 bases from J, the junction kept 8 bases outside the gene matches. The CDR3 sequence is 14 residues long. Germline loops: CDR1 MDHEN, CDR2 SYDVKM. CDR3 amino acids: CASTSRGGSNEQFF. CDR3 coding DNA: TGTGCCAGCACCTCACGGGGGGGATCCAATGAGCAGTTCTTC.

This clone was counted only a few times. The chain couples TRBV4-2 to TRBJ2-7; TRBD1 matches 8 bases. Losses at the gene ends were 0 bases for V and 3 bases for J; bases not matched to a gene: 4. CDR1 and CDR2 from the germline V gene are LGHNA and YNFKEQ. CDR3 length equals 15 residues. The CDR3 DNA reads TGTGCCAGCAGCCAAGATACGGACAGGGTCTACGAGCAGTACTTC. Translating gives CASSQDTDRVYEQYF.

The J gene is TRBJ2-1, the V gene TRBV7-6; 13 nucleotides match TRBD2. The germline CDR1 and CDR2 sequences are SGHVS and FNYEAQ. J lost 6 bases, V lost 5 bases, and 13 bases had no gene match. This CDR3 is 18 amino acids long. The CDR3 DNA follows: TGTGCCAGCAGCCCCCAAACTAGCGGGAGGGCCTGGGGCAATGAGCAGTTCTTC. Amino acids: CASSPQTSGRAWGNEQFF.

The chain is built from TRBV11-2 and TRBJ2-3, with 9 bases aligning to TRBD1. V dropped 5 bases and J dropped 2; count of bases not matched to a gene: 5. The CDR3 runs to 15 residues. CDR1 and CDR2 (germline): SGHAT, FQNNGV. This CDR3 is CASSPEQGATDTQYF. DNA for the CDR3: TGTGCCAGCAGCCCAGAACAGGGGGCCACAGATACGCAGTATTTT.

This rearrangement joins TRBV5-5 to TRBJ2-2; TRBD2 is a possible D gene (6 bases). This CDR3 has 16 residues. Germline CDR1 is SGHKS and CDR2 is YYEKEE (reference sequence). Trimming stripped 3 bases from V and 2 bases from J, with 14 bases between. Written as DNA, the CDR3 is TGTGCCAGCAGCTCGTGCGGGCGGGAAAACACCGGGGAGCTGTTTTTT. Protein: CASSSCGRENTGELFF.

This clone appeared once. The chain recombines TRBV4-3 with TRBJ2-2; 14 bases are shared with TRBD2. The junction had 10 bases not matched to a gene; V was cut back by 0 bases and J by 4 bases. Germline assignment: CDR1 LGHNA and CDR2 YSLEER. The CDR3 is made up of 20 amino acids. CDR3 bases: TGCGCCAGCAGCCAAGATCCCCCGGGACTAGCGGGAGAGGGCACCGGGGAGCTGTTTTTT. Its protein product is CASSQDPPGLAGEGTGELFF.

The chain carries TRBV27 and TRBJ2-7; 9 nucleotides agree with TRBD2. This CDR3 has 14 amino acids. Germline CDR1 reads MNHEY; CDR2 reads SMNVEV (reference sequence). V dropped 4 bases and J dropped 0; count of bases not matched to a gene: 1. The CDR3 here is CASSSSGNSYEQYF. The CDR3 DNA reads TGTGCCAGCAGTTCTAGCGGGAACTCCTACGAGCAGTACTTC.

This chain connects TRBV5-6 to TRBJ2-3, with D tentatively TRBD2 (7 bases). This CDR3 is built from 17 residues. The germline gives CDR1 SGHDT, CDR2 YYEEEE. V gave up 4 bases and J gave up 0 bases, with 18 bases separating them. The CDR3 DNA reads as TGTGCCAGCAGCCCTTGGGGGGGCAGGGATAGCACAGATACGCAGTATTTT. Translation gives CASSPWGGRDSTDTQYF. The whole variable domain, filled in from reference TRBV5-6 and TRBJ2-3, reads DAGVTQSPTHLIKTRGQQVTLRCSPKSGHDTVSWYQQALGQGPQFIFQYYEEEERQRGNFPDRFSGHQFPNYSSELNVNALLLGDSALYLCASSPWGGRDSTDTQYFGPGTRLTVL.

The rearrangement joins TRBV6-6 to TRBJ2-5; weak D call: TRBD1 (6 bases). The V gene's germline CDR1 is MNHNY and CDR2 SVGAGI (reference sequence). The CDR3 loop spans 13 amino acids. Trimming stripped 2 bases from V and 7 bases from J, with 11 bases between. The DNA for the CDR3 is TGTGCCAGCAGTTACACGGTAGGGGGGACCCAGTACTTC. Its protein is CASSYTVGGTQYF.

This sequence joins TRBV4-2 and TRBJ2-1, with 8 bases matching TRBD2. CDR3 length: 13 amino acids. The germline gives CDR1 LGHNA, CDR2 YNFKEQ. The V gene end was trimmed by 4 bases and the J gene end by 12 bases; junction bases not matched to a gene: 8. The CDR3 DNA follows: TGTGCCAGCAGCCTGGGACTAGAAGTGGGGCAGTTCTTC. Translating it yields CASSLGLEVGQFF.

This chain joins TRBV7-9 and TRBJ2-7; tentatively, D is TRBD1 (5 bases). The V end lost 4 bases, the J end lost 3 bases, and 16 bases lay between the germline ends. This CDR3 is 15 amino acids long. Germline V gene lookup returns CDR1 SEHNR and CDR2 FQNEAQ (reference sequence). The CDR3: CASSSKPGFLYEQYF. CDR3 DNA: TGTGCCAGCAGCTCCAAACCAGGGTTCCTCTACGAGCAGTACTTC.

The genes are TRBV29-1 and TRBJ1-1; TRBD1 aligns across 9 bases. The trim removed 4 bases at V and 6 bases at J, leaving 12 bases unmatched. The germline CDR1 and CDR2 sequences are SQVTM and ANQGSEA. The CDR3 extends over 15 amino acids. CDR3 DNA sequence: TGCAGCGTTGCTATTGATGGACAGGGGTCCCCTGAAGCTTTCTTT. It is translated as CSVAIDGQGSPEAFF.

In its sample, this clone was seen a few times. The chain uses TRBV27 and TRBJ2-2; no clear D gene. Per the germline V gene, CDR1 is MNHEY and CDR2 is SMNVEV (reference sequence). The CDR3 spans 15 residues. Trimming took off 1 base at V and 4 bases at J, with 10 bases between the two ends. CDR3 sequence: CASSLYPLITGELFF. The CDR3 nucleotides read TGTGCCAGCAGTTTATATCCGCTAATCACCGGGGAGCTGTTTTTT.